The 29 T cell receptor beta chains presented below share a single source sample, sequenced in a study of Ad26.COV2.S vaccination and SARS-CoV-2 variants. Treatment here: around 19 received Ad26.COV2.S at low or high dose, single or two shots; about 5 received placebo; per-sample allocation not given. The samples were gathered on day 63 after the first injection of vaccine or placebo. Generated by immunoSEQ multiplex PCR, the TCRdb table keeps only in-frame clones and is missing some. The sample includes hundreds of thousands of clones, 80% to 95% of them seen just once. Specimen: peripheral blood, collected in a trial of Ad26.COV2.S vaccine versus placebo. These receptors all stem from a person aged 18-60 years who received the Ad26.COV2.S COVID-19 vaccine or a placebo.

This clone was counted once. J is TRBJ1-5 and V is TRBV12-3 or TRBV12-4; D remains unclear. The CDR3 totals 13 residues. Trimming removed 5 bases from V and 8 bases from J, with 13 bases in between. CDR3 coding DNA: TGTGCCAGCAGTATCAGCGACTTAGAGCCCCAGCATTTT. Protein product: CASSISDLEPQHF.

This chain connects TRBV4-1 to TRBJ2-2; TRBD2 matches 9 bases. The CDR3 consists of 16 residues. CDR1 and CDR2 from the germline V gene are MGHRA and YSYEKL. Trimming cost V 3 bases and J 5 bases; bases outside gene matches: 7. The CDR3 sequence is CASSQVLAGETGELFF. DNA of the CDR3: TGCGCCAGCAGCCAGGTCTTAGCGGGAGAGACCGGGGAGCTGTTTTTT.

The sample holds one count of this clone. This chain connects TRBV6-5 to TRBJ1-6; D is unresolved. From germline, CDR1 is MNHEY and CDR2 SVGAGI. The V end lost 0 bases, the J end lost 10 bases, and 13 bases lay between the germline ends. The CDR3 extends over 15 amino acids. CDR3 bases: TGTGCCAGCAGTTACTCCCCACACACCAAATCACCCCTCCACTTT. Translated: CASSYSPHTKSPLHF.

This rearrangement joins TRBV12-3 or TRBV12-4 to TRBJ1-2; D gene uncertain. Between the trimmed V and J ends, which lost 1 base and 4 bases, there was a span of 7 bases. This CDR3 region has 13 residues. For the CDR3, the DNA is TGTGCCAGCAGTTTAGTGGAGGTCTATGGCTACACCTTC. Translation: CASSLVEVYGYTF.

The J gene is TRBJ1-2, the V gene TRBV7-9, with 9 bases that match TRBD1. The CDR3 runs to 15 residues. Germline loops: CDR1 SEHNR, CDR2 FQNEAQ (reference sequence). Germline trimming cut 4 bases from V and 3 bases from J; bases unmatched to any gene: 6. The DNA for the CDR3 is TGTGCCAGCAGCTACCGGACAGGGGCGGACTATGGCTACACCTTC. Its protein product is CASSYRTGADYGYTF.

This clone has more than one count but fewer than ten. V usage is TRBV19 and J usage is TRBJ1-5, with D possibly matching TRBD1 (5 bases). Looked up from germline, CDR1 is LNHDA and CDR2 is SQIVND (reference sequence). The CDR3 extends over 13 amino acids. V was cut by 6 bases and J by 4 bases, with 10 bases left in between. CDR3 in DNA: TGTGCCAGTAGCTCCGGGACGAATCAGCCCCAGCATTTT. Residues: CASSSGTNQPQHF.

The V and J genes are TRBV14 and TRBJ2-3; weak D call: TRBD1 (6 bases). CDR1 SGHDN and CDR2 FVKESK come from the germline V gene. This CDR3 region has 18 residues. The V and J ends lost 1 base and 2 bases respectively, with 19 bases between them. This chain's CDR3 is CASSQVPGRTAHTDTQYF. The CDR3 coding sequence is TGTGCCAGCAGCCAAGTGCCCGGAAGGACAGCCCACACAGATACGCAGTATTTT.

The chain employs TRBV5-5 and TRBJ2-3; 12 bases line up with TRBD2. Germline CDR1 and CDR2: SGHKS and YYEKEE (reference sequence). This CDR3 spans 18 amino acids. V was clipped by 5 bases and J by 4 bases; unmatched bases: 14. CDR3 in amino acids: CASRSYVLAGGNADTQYF. CDR3 DNA sequence: TGTGCCAGCAGATCTTATGTACTAGCGGGGGGAAACGCAGATACGCAGTATTTT.

V is TRBV6-4 and J is TRBJ2-2, with 8 bases lining up with TRBD2. Germline V CDR1 and CDR2: MRHNA, SNTAGT. Trimming cost V 5 bases and J 0 bases; bases outside gene matches: 8. The CDR3 contains 17 residues. The chain's CDR3 is CASSPGLGGPNTGELFF. Here the CDR3 DNA reads TGTGCCAGCAGTCCGGGACTAGGAGGGCCGAACACCGGGGAGCTGTTTTTT.

This clone was seen only a few times. At one end, the junction sequence differs from germline, possibly due to a read error. V gene TRBV30 combines with J gene TRBJ1-6, with D perhaps matching TRBD1 (5 bases). Germline CDR1 is GTSNPN and CDR2 is SVGIG (reference sequence). This CDR3 has 15 residues. CDR3 protein: CAWSVGRGYSSPLHF. The CDR3 bases are TGTGCCTGGAGTGTCGGGAGGGGCTATAGTTCACCCCTCCACTTT.

The rearrangement joins TRBV7-2 to TRBJ2-7; 7 bases line up with TRBD2. The germline V gene encodes CDR1 SGHTA and CDR2 FQGNSA. The CDR3 sequence is 14 residues long. The trim removed 5 bases at V and 2 bases at J, leaving 6 bases unmatched. The CDR3 bases are TGTGCCAGCAGCCAAATAGCGGGCCCCTACGAGCAGTACTTC. It codes for CASSQIAGPYEQYF. Supplemented by reference TRBV7-2 and TRBJ2-7, the full variable domain reads GAGVSQSPSNKVTEKGKDVELRCDPISGHTALYWYRQSLGQGLEFLIYFQGNSAPDKSGLPSDRFSAERTGGSVSTLTIQRTQQEDSAVYLCASSQIAGPYEQYFGPGTRLTVT.

The chain links TRBV7-6 to TRBJ2-3; D call uncertain. The CDR3 sequence is 11 residues long. The V gene lost 3 bases and the J gene lost 6 bases, with 4 bases spanning the gap. Germline values: CDR1 SGHVS, CDR2 FNYEAQ. CDR3: CASSFGDTQYF. CDR3 in DNA: TGTGCCAGCAGCTTTGGGGATACGCAGTATTTT.

The rearrangement links TRBV5-6 to TRBJ2-1; D may be TRBD1 (5 bases). Germline CDR1 is SGHDT and CDR2 is YYEEEE. V was shortened by 2 bases and J by 4 bases, with 7 bases between the two germline ends. CDR3 length: 13 residues. The CDR3 DNA sequence: TGTGCCAGCAGCTTAGACAGTTACAATGAGCAGTTCTTC. Translation gives CASSLDSYNEQFF.

The V gene is TRBV6-6, the J gene TRBJ2-3; 13 bases match TRBD2. V dropped 4 bases and J dropped 3; count of bases not matched to a gene: 4. The germline CDR1 and CDR2 sequences are MNHNY and SVGAGI (reference sequence). This CDR3 is built from 16 residues. CDR3 in DNA: TGTGCCAGCAGTTCCCCGGGACTAGCGGGAACAGATACGCAGTATTTT. Amino acid sequence: CASSSPGLAGTDTQYF.

The rearrangement links TRBV3-1 (or the pseudogene TRBV3-2) to TRBJ2-1; 11 bases line up with TRBD2. Germline CDR1 LGHDT, CDR2 YNNKEL (reference sequence). J lost 8 bases, V lost 4 bases, and 10 bases had no gene match. CDR3 length: 16 residues. CDR3 in amino acids: CASSPKLAGVDYEQFF. The CDR3 region has the DNA TGTGCCAGCAGCCCGAAACTAGCGGGAGTCGATTATGAGCAGTTCTTC.

The rearrangement uses TRBV6-2 or TRBV6-3 and TRBJ2-4, with D possibly TRBD1 on 5 matching bases. Germline V CDR1 and CDR2: MNHEY, SVGEGT. The CDR3 totals 16 residues. The germline V and J ends were trimmed by 6 bases and 3 bases, with 18 bases remaining between them. Written as DNA, the CDR3 is TGTGCCAGCAGCCCTCAAGGGCAGGGTGGCAAAAACATTCAGTACTTC. Its translation is CASSPQGQGGKNIQYF.

V is TRBV18 and J is TRBJ2-1; 11 nucleotides agree with TRBD1. Germline-derived CDR1 and CDR2 are KGHSH and LQKENI. J gave up 7 bases and V 3 bases, and 8 bases lay outside the gene matches. The CDR3 has 16 amino acids. The CDR3 region is CASSPRGQGAGNEQFF. In DNA, the CDR3 is TGTGCCAGCTCACCCCGCGGACAGGGGGCTGGAAATGAGCAGTTCTTC.

The genes are TRBV7-9 and TRBJ1-1; weak D call: TRBD1 (5 bases). Germline V lookup: CDR1 SEHNR, CDR2 FQNEAQ (reference sequence). V was pared by 2 bases and J by 4 bases, with 8 bases between. The CDR3 totals 13 residues. The CDR3 nucleotides read TGTGCCAGCAGCTTAACGGGGCCCACTGAAGCTTTCTTT. It translates to CASSLTGPTEAFF.

The count of this clone is one. The rearrangement links TRBV9 to TRBJ2-1; 8 nucleotides align to TRBD2. This CDR3 has 14 amino acids. V shed 3 bases and J 8 bases; nucleotides not matched to a gene: 7. The germline V gene has CDR1 SGDLS and CDR2 YYNGEE. In DNA, the CDR3 is TGTGCCAGCAGCGCTGGACTAGCTCACGATGAGCAGTTCTTC. It codes for CASSAGLAHDEQFF.

This chain links TRBV19 with TRBJ2-1; 8 nucleotides agree with TRBD2. The V gene's germline CDR1 is LNHDA and CDR2 SQIVND (reference sequence). The V gene end was trimmed by 3 bases and the J gene end by 4 bases; junction bases not matched to a gene: 5. CDR3 length: 15 residues. The CDR3 protein is CASSIRERGYNEQFF. The CDR3 coding sequence is TGTGCCAGTAGTATTCGCGAGCGGGGGTACAATGAGCAGTTCTTC.

The chain links TRBV3-1 (or the pseudogene TRBV3-2) to TRBJ1-5; D remains unclear. This CDR3 has 14 residues. The germline V gene has CDR1 LGHDT and CDR2 YNNKEL (reference sequence). V shed 2 bases and J shed 2 bases, with 7 bases lying between them. CDR3: CASSQSGGNQPQHF. Written as DNA, the CDR3 is TGTGCCAGCAGCCAATCGGGCGGCAATCAGCCCCAGCATTTT.

The chain joins TRBV5-3 to TRBJ1-1; D is uncertain. TRBV5-3 has ORF status, its function being uncertain. CDR3 length: 17 residues. The V and J ends lost 4 bases and 3 bases respectively, with 22 bases between them. The CDR3 DNA reads as TGTGCCAGAAGCCCCAAGAACTTAAGGCCGGCGGACACTGAAGCTTTCTTT. This encodes CARSPKNLRPADTEAFF.

This clone occurred a few times. The rearrangement joins TRBV5-6 to TRBJ2-1; 11 bases map to TRBD2. This CDR3 region has 18 residues. V lost 4 bases, J lost 7 bases, and 16 bases stayed unmatched. Per germline, CDR1 SGHDT and CDR2 YYEEEE. The CDR3 is CASSHKAAWGTSGNEQFF. The CDR3 coding sequence is TGTGCCAGCAGCCACAAGGCGGCCTGGGGGACTAGCGGAAATGAGCAGTTCTTC.

This chain links TRBV7-9 with TRBJ2-5; weak D call: TRBD2 (5 bases). The V end was cut by 2 bases, the J end by 1 base, with 14 bases between. Germline V gives CDR1 SEHNR, CDR2 FQNEAQ (reference sequence). CDR3 length: 16 residues. CDR3 region: CASSLPEGSSQETQYF. The DNA of the CDR3 is TGTGCCAGCAGCTTACCCGAGGGCTCGTCCCAAGAGACCCAGTACTTC.

This chain connects TRBV24-1 to TRBJ2-7; 9 bases are shared with TRBD1. This CDR3 is built from 16 residues. Trimming cost V 4 bases and J 0 bases; bases outside gene matches: 6. Germline V CDR1 and CDR2: KGHDR, SFDVKD. The CDR3 here is CATSDTGTGNSYEQYF. Written as DNA, the CDR3 is TGTGCCACCAGTGACACCGGGACAGGGAACTCCTACGAGCAGTACTTC.

In nucleotides, the CDR3 is TGCGCCAGCAGCGAGGACCTATCTTCACCCCTCCACTTT. Translating gives CASSEDLSSPLHF. The chain couples TRBV5-1 to TRBJ1-6; D is uncertain. Trimming stripped 4 bases from V and 9 bases from J, with 11 bases between. This CDR3 spans 13 amino acids. Germline loops: CDR1 SGHRS, CDR2 YFSETQ. Supplemented by reference TRBV5-1 and TRBJ1-6, the full variable domain reads KAGVTQTPRYLIKTRGQQVTLSCSPISGHRSVSWYQQTPGQGLQFLFEYFSETQRNKGNFPGRFSGRQFSNSRSEMNVSTLELGDSALYLCASSEDLSSPLHFGNGTRLTVT.

The chain links TRBV18 to TRBJ2-7; 7 positions match TRBD1. CDR3 size: 16 residues. Germline V gene data show CDR1 as KGHSH and CDR2 as LQKENI. V gave up 6 bases and J gave up 2 bases; unmatched junction bases: 13. CDR3 sequence: CASSLSDRKNPYEQYF. The CDR3 region has the DNA TGTGCCAGCTCCCTATCGGACAGGAAGAATCCCTACGAGCAGTACTTC.

The gene calls are TRBV27 and TRBJ2-3; either TRBD1 or TRBD2 may fit D (6 bases each). This CDR3 comprises 14 residues. The ends were cut back, 3 bases at V and 6 bases at J, with 13 bases in the middle. The germline V gene has CDR1 MNHEY and CDR2 SMNVEV (reference sequence). CDR3 sequence: CASSFSRRGDTQYF. CDR3 nucleotide sequence: TGTGCCAGCAGTTTCAGTCGGAGGGGGGATACGCAGTATTTT.

This clone has only one observation. The gene calls are TRBV14 and TRBJ2-1, with D unresolved. The CDR3 is made up of 12 amino acids. The V and J ends lost 5 bases and 7 bases respectively, with 9 bases between them. Germline CDR1 is SGHDN and CDR2 is FVKESK. CDR3 bases: TGTGCCAGCAGCACGGGTTGGAATGAGCAGTTCTTC. Protein: CASSTGWNEQFF.